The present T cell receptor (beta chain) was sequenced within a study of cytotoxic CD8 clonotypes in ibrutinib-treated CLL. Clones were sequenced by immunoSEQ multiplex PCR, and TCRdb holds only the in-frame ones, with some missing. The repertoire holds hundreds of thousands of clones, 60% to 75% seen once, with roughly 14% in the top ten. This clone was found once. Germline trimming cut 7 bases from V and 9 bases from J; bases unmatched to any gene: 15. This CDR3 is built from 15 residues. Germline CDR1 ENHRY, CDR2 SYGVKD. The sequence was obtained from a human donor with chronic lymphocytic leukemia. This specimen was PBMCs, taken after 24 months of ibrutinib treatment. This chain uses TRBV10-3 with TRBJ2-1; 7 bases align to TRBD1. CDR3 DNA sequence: TGTGCCATCAATGACAGGGCCCAAACATCGCCTGAGCAGTTCTTC. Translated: CAINDRAQTSPEQFF.